This T cell receptor (beta chain) is drawn from a study of CD8 T cells in Susac syndrome. Regarding this clonotype: Its specificity is not known.

This CDR3 contains 18 residues. The V gene's germline CDR1 is MNHEY and CDR2 SMNVEV (reference sequence). The V end lost 7 bases, the J end lost 0 bases, and 22 bases lay between the germline ends. About 0.45 to 1 ug RNA was reverse transcribed with random hexamers. One entry per CDR3 protein results from TCRdb running MiXCR on the immunoSEQ multiplex PCR reads. In the table there are around 18,000 distinct CDR3 sequences, about 95% of which are singletons. Study findings and constraints: As the study acknowledged, the number of individuals in its TCR sequencing and HLA analysis was relatively small.

The controls were healthy donors who were matched for age and sex. Isolation of CD8+ and CD4+ T cells was performed negatively, whereas enrichment of TEMRA cells was done by FACS. The sample taken for sequencing was CD8+ T cells from PBMCs. The chain uses TRBV27 and TRBJ1-5, with a weak D call TRBD1 (6 bases). The receptor was derived from a human donor in good health. CDR3 sequence (DNA): TGTGCCAGCACCCCTACCGGGCCAGGGGCTCTTAGCAATCAGCCCCAGCATTTT. Translating it yields CASTPTGPGALSNQPQHF.